These T cell receptor beta chains were read from a single sample in a study of molecular identifiers for immune sequencing clone quantification. In TCRdb, the PCR reads were re-called with MiXCR into one record per CDR3 protein. The profile shows about 640,000 distinct CDR3 sequences, 15% to 20% of them singletons. The sample was naive CD8+ T cells from blood, with Jurkat cell RNA spiked in. These receptors were obtained from a human donor in good health. Some libraries in this study had Jurkat cell RNA spiked in. Each CDR3 is given with its conserved first and last residue. The D gene is left open where the match is weak. Some rows have no size entry. The others give once, few or many, or a class for an expanded clone.

CDR3 length	clone size	J gene	D gene	V gene	CDR3 DNA	CDR3 protein
15	many	TRBJ2-7	.	TRBV20-1	TGCAGTGCCACGAAGCCGACTAGTGGGGCATACGAGCAGTACTTC	CSATKPTSGAYEQYF
14	many	TRBJ2-5	.	TRBV5-1	TGCGCCAGCAGATGGACCCATGGGGAAGAGACCCAGTACTTC	CASRWTHGEETQYF
17	many	TRBJ2-6	TRBD1	TRBV27	TGTGCCAGCAGGACAGGACAGGGGGCGTCTGATGCCAACGTCCTGACTTTC	CASRTGQGASDANVLTF
15	.	TRBJ1-6	.	TRBV13	TGTGCCAGCAGTCGGACGGAAAATCATAATTCACCCCTCCACTTT	CASSRTENHNSPLHF
15	many	TRBJ2-7	.	TRBV7-2	TGTGCCAGCAGCTGGGCCGGAAGTGGGGGCGACGAGCAGTACTTC	CASSWAGSGGDEQYF
18	.	TRBJ2-1	TRBD2	TRBV6-2/TRBV6-3	TGTGCCAGCAGTTACTACCCTAGCGGGTCAAAGGGGCACAATGAGCAGTTCTTC	CASSYYPSGSKGHNEQFF
13	many	TRBJ2-5	.	TRBV30	TGTGCCTGGAGTGTTGACAGCAAAGAGACCCAGTACTTC	CAWSVDSKETQYF
15	many	TRBJ1-1	.	TRBV20-1	TGCAGTGCTAAAACCCCCGACTGGGGTGGGACTGAAGCTTTCTTT	CSAKTPDWGGTEAFF
14	many	TRBJ2-3	.	TRBV27	TGTGCCAGCAGTTTAATGGGGGATGCAGATACGCAGTATTTT	CASSLMGDADTQYF
16	many	TRBJ2-3	TRBD1	TRBV12-3/TRBV12-4	TGTGCCAGCAGATACACGGGGACAGCTTTCACAGATACGCAGTATTTT	CASRYTGTAFTDTQYF
16	many	TRBJ1-1	.	TRBV2	TGTGCCAGCAACGGGATTTACAATAGGGGGAACACTGAAGCTTTCTTT	CASNGIYNRGNTEAFF
15	many	TRBJ1-5	.	TRBV4-3	TGCGCCAGCAGCCAAGATGCAGGGTACAATCAGCCCCAGCATTTT	CASSQDAGYNQPQHF
17	many	TRBJ2-2	.	TRBV27	TGTGCCAGCAGTCACCTCCCGATGATCACTAGGGACGGGGAGCTGTTTTTT	CASSHLPMITRDGELFF
19	.	TRBJ2-3	TRBD2	TRBV13	TGTGCCAGCAGCGAGTCTTGGGGACTAGCGGGGGGTAGCATAGATACGCAGTATTTT	CASSESWGLAGGSIDTQYF
13	.	TRBJ1-1	.	TRBV11-2	TGTGCCAGCACCATGGAGGGGGTGACTGAAGCTTTCTTT	CASTMEGVTEAFF
14	few	TRBJ1-2	TRBD1	TRBV27	TGTGCCAGCACCTCAAGACAGGGAGGCTATGGCTACACCTTC	CASTSRQGGYGYTF
16	.	TRBJ2-7	TRBD1	TRBV7-2	TGTGCCAGCAGCTTAGCCCCCGGGACAGGGACCTACGAGCAGTACTTC	CASSLAPGTGTYEQYF
16	.	TRBJ2-3	.	TRBV13	TGTGCCAACAGGGAGGGACAGAAGATTTACACAGATACGCAGTATTTT	CANREGQKIYTDTQYF
15	many	TRBJ2-1	TRBD2	TRBV11-3	TGTGCCAGCAGCCCACGACTAGCTAGTCACAATGAGCAGTTCTTC	CASSPRLASHNEQFF
13	few	TRBJ1-6	TRBD1	TRBV30	TGTGCCTGGAGGGAAGGGACAGCCTCACCCCTCCACTTT	CAWREGTASPLHF
16	.	TRBJ1-6	.	TRBV5-6	TGTGCCAGCAGCGAGGCCGGGGTCCCAGATAATTCACCCCTCCACTTT	CASSEAGVPDNSPLHF
16	few	TRBJ2-7	.	TRBV5-6	TGTGCCAGCAGCTTACCTCGGGGCTTGAGCTCCTACGAGCAGTACTTC	CASSLPRGLSSYEQYF
14	many	TRBJ2-3	.	TRBV7-2	TGTGCCAGCAGCTTAGTTACGGGCCAAGATACGCAGTATTTT	CASSLVTGQDTQYF
16	many	TRBJ1-5	.	TRBV12-3/TRBV12-4	TGTGCCAGCAGCCTAGGGGGGGCAGGAGACAATCAGCCCCAGCATTTT	CASSLGGAGDNQPQHF
12	once	TRBJ2-3	.	TRBV29-1	TGCAGCGTTGAAAACTTCGCAGATACGCAGTATTTT	CSVENFADTQYF
14	many	TRBJ1-5	.	TRBV7-9	TGTGCCAGCAGCTCCTCTACAGGAAATCAGCCCCAGCATTTT	CASSSSTGNQPQHF
18	.	TRBJ2-1	.	TRBV7-2	TGTGCCAGCAGCCAGGTGGGGATCTCGGGGTTATCCTACAATGAGCAGTTCTTC	CASSQVGISGLSYNEQFF
15	few	TRBJ2-1	.	TRBV29-1	TGCAGCGTTGAAGATAGTAGTATTGTCTACAATGAGCAGTTCTTC	CSVEDSSIVYNEQFF
17	.	TRBJ1-3	TRBD1	TRBV5-8	TGTGCCAGCAGCCCCGAGGCGGGGACAGCTTCTGGAAACACCATATATTTT	CASSPEAGTASGNTIYF
16	many	TRBJ1-1	.	TRBV4-2	TGTGCCAGCAGCCAAGAAAACAGGTTTCAATGGACTGAAGCTTTCTTT	CASSQENRFQWTEAFF
17	few	TRBJ2-5	.	TRBV20-1	TGCAGTGCTAGAGATGATTATAGGGGGGGAGGGCAAGAGACCCAGTACTTC	CSARDDYRGGGQETQYF
14	many	TRBJ1-2	.	TRBV20-1	TGCAGTGCTAGAGAGGCGGGGGGTGCCTATGGCTACACCTTC	CSAREAGGAYGYTF
14	.	TRBJ1-5	.	TRBV19	TGTGCCGGTACCTATGACCCTAGGGGTCAGCCCCAGCATTTT	CAGTYDPRGQPQHF
16	.	TRBJ2-3	TRBD2	TRBV19	TGTGCCAGTAGTACCGGACTAGCGTCGCACACAGATACGCAGTATTTT	CASSTGLASHTDTQYF
13	.	TRBJ2-5	.	TRBV29-1	TGCAGCGTTGATGGGGACCCCCAAGAGACCCAGTACTTC	CSVDGDPQETQYF
15	.	TRBJ1-1	.	TRBV7-6	TGTGCCAGCAGCGCCCGGGAGCAAGTGAACACTGAAGCTCTCTTT	CASSAREQVNTEALF
17	.	TRBJ2-1	TRBD2	TRBV6-2/TRBV6-3	TGTGCCAGCAGTCGACTAGCGGGAGCTAGCTCCTACAATGAGCAGTTCTTC	CASSRLAGASSYNEQFF
15	few	TRBJ1-2	TRBD1	TRBV12-3/TRBV12-4	TGTGCCAGCAGTTTATCTTCTGACAGGGTATATGGCTACACCTTC	CASSLSSDRVYGYTF
16	many	TRBJ1-5	TRBD1	TRBV20-1	TGCAGTGCTAGAGATACAGGGGTGGATTCCAATCAGCCCCAGCATTTT	CSARDTGVDSNQPQHF
13	many	TRBJ1-1	.	TRBV30	TGTGCCTGGAGTTTGGATATTAACACTGAAGCTTTCTTT	CAWSLDINTEAFF
12	many	TRBJ2-7	.	TRBV20-1	TGCAGTGCGAGCGAGGGCACTTTCGAGCAGTACTTC	CSASEGTFEQYF
14	.	TRBJ2-7	.	TRBV30	TGTGCCTGGAGCGAAGGGGGGGGGCCCTACGAGCAGTACTTC	CAWSEGGGPYEQYF